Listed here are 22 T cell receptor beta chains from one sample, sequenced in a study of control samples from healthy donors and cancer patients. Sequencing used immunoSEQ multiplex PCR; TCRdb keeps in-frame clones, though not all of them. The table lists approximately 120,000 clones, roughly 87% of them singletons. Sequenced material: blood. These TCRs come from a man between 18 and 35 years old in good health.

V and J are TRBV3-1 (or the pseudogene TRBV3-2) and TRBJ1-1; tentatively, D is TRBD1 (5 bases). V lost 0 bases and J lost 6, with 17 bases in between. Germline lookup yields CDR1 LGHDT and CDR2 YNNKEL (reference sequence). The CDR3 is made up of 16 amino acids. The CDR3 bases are TGTGCCAGCAGCCAAGAAATAAAAATAGGGACCTCTGAAGCTTTCTTT. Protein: CASSQEIKIGTSEAFF.

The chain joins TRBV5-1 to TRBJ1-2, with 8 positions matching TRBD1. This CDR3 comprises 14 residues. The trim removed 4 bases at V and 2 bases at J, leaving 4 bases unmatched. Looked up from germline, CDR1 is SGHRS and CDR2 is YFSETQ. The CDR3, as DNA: TGCGCCAGCAGCCCCCAGGGGGCGAACTATGGCTACACCTTC. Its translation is CASSPQGANYGYTF. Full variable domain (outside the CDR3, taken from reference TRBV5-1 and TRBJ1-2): KAGVTQTPRYLIKTRGQQVTLSCSPISGHRSVSWYQQTPGQGLQFLFEYFSETQRNKGNFPGRFSGRQFSNSRSEMNVSTLELGDSALYLCASSPQGANYGYTFGSGTRLTVV.

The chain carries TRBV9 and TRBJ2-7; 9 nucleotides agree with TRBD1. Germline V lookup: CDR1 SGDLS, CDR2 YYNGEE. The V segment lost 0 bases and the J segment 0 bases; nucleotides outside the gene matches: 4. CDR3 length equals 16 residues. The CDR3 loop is CASSVEGQGYSYEQYF. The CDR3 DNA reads TGTGCCAGCAGCGTAGAGGGACAGGGCTACTCCTACGAGCAGTACTTC.

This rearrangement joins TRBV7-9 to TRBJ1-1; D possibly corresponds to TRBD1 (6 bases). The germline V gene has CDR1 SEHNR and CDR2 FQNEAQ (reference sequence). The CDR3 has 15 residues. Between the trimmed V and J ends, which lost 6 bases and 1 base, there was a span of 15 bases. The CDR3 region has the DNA TGTGCCAGCAGAGTTTCGGGACACTCGAACACTGAAGCTTTCTTT. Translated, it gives CASRVSGHSNTEAFF.

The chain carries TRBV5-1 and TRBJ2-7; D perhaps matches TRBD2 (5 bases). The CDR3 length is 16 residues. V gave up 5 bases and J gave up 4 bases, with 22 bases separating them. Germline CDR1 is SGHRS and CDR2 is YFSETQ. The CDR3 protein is CASSLEPLGSFYEQYF. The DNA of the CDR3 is TGCGCCAGCAGTCTTGAACCACTAGGAAGTTTTTACGAGCAGTACTTC.

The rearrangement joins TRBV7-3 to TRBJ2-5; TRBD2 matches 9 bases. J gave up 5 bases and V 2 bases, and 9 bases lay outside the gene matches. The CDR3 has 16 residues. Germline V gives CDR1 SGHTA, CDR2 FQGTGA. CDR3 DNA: TGTGCCAGCAGCTTAGGTGGGCTAGCGGGATTGGAGACCCAGTACTTC. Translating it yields CASSLGGLAGLETQYF. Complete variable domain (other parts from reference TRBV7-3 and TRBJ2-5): GAGVSQTPSNKVTEKGKYVELRCDPISGHTALYWYRQSLGQGPEFLIYFQGTGAADDSGLPNDRFFAVRPEGSVSTLKIQRTERGDSAVYLCASSLGGLAGLETQYFGPGTRLLVL.

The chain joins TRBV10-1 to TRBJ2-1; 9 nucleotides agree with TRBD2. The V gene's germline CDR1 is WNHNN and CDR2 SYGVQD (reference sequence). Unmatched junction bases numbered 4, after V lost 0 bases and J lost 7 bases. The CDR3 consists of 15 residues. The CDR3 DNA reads TGCGCCAGCAGTGAGTCGTTAGCGGGGGATAATGAGCAGTTCTTC. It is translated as CASSESLAGDNEQFF.

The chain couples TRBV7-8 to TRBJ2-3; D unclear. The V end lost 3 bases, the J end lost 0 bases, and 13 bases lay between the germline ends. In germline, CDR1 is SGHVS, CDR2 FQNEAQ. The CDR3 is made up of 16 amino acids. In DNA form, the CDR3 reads TGTGCCAGCAGCTTTTATGTCTCCGTTAGCACAGATACGCAGTATTTT. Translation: CASSFYVSVSTDTQYF.

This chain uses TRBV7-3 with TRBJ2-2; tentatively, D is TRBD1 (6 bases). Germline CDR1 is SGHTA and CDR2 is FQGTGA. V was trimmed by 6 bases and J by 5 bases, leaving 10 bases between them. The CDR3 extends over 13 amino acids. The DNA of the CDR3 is TGTGCCAGCAGAGCAGGGGTGACCGGGGAGCTGTTTTTT. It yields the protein CASRAGVTGELFF.

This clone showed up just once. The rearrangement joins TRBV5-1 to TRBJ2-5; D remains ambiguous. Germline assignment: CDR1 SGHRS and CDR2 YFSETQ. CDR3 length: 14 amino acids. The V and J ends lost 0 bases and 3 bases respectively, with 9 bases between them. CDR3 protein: CASSLVSGEETQYF. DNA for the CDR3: TGCGCCAGCAGCTTGGTTTCGGGCGAAGAGACCCAGTACTTC.

The CDR3, as DNA: TGTGCCAGCAGTTTATCCCCCGGACTAGCGGTAGCCAAAAACATTCAGTACTTC. Protein: CASSLSPGLAVAKNIQYF. V gene TRBV28 combines with J gene TRBJ2-4; TRBD2 matches at 10 bases. Trimming at V came to 1 base and at J to 0 bases, leaving 6 bases not matched to a gene. The CDR3 covers 18 residues. Germline-derived CDR1 and CDR2 are MDHEN and SYDVKM. The complete variable domain, with remaining parts taken from reference TRBV28 and TRBJ2-4, reads DVKVTQSSRYLVKRTGEKVFLECVQDMDHENMFWYRQDPGLGLRLIYFSYDVKMKEKGDIPEGYSVSREKKERFSLILESASTNQTSMYLCASSLSPGLAVAKNIQYFGAGTRLSVL.

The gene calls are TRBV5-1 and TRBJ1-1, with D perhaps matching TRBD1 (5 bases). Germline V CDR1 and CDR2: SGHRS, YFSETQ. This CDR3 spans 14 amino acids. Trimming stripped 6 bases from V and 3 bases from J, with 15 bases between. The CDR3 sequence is CASTALRGDTEAFF. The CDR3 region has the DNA TGCGCCAGCACAGCTCTAAGGGGAGACACTGAAGCTTTCTTT.

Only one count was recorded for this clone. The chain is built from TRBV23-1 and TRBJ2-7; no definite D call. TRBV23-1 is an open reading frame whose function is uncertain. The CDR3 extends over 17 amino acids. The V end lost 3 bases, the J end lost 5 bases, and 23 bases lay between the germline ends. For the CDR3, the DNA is TGCGCCAGCAGTCAGAACTTTAGAACTACCCTAATCCACGAGCAGTACTTC. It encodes CASSQNFRTTLIHEQYF.

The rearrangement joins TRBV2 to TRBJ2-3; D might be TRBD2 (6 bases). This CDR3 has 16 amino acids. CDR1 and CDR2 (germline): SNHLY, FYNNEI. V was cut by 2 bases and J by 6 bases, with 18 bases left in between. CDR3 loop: CASSELSPGVADTQYF. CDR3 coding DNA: TGTGCCAGCAGTGAATTGTCTCCGGGAGTAGCGGATACGCAGTATTTT.

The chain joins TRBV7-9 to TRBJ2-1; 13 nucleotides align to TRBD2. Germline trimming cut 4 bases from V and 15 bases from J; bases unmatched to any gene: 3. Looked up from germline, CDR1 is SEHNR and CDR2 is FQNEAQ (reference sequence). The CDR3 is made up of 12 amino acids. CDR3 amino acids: CASSSGLAGRFF. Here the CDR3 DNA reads TGTGCCAGCAGCTCGGGACTAGCGGGAAGGTTCTTC.

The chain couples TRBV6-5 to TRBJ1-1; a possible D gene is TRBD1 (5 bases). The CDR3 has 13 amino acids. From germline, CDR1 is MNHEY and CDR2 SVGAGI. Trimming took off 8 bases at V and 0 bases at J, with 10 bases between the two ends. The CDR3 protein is CASSRGLNTEAFF. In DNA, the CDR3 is TGTGCCAGCTCACGGGGCCTGAACACTGAAGCTTTCTTT.

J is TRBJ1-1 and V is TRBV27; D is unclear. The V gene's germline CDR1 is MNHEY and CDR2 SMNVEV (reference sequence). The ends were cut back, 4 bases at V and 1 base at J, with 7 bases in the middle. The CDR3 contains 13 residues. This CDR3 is CASSYKENTEAFF. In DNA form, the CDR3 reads TGTGCCAGCAGTTACAAAGAGAACACTGAAGCTTTCTTT.

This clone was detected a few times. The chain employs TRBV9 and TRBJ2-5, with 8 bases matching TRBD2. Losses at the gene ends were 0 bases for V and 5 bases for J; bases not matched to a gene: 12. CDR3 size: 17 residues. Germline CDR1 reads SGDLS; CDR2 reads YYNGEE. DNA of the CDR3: TGTGCCAGCAGCGTAGTCCCAGCGGGAGACCTTAGCGAGACCCAGTACTTC. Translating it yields CASSVVPAGDLSETQYF.

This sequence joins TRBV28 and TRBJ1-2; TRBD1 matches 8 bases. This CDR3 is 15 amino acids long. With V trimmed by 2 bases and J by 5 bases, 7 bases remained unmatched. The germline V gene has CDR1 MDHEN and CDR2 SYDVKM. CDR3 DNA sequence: TGTGCCAGCAGTTTACTGACAGGGGTTGAGTATGGCTACACCTTC. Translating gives CASSLLTGVEYGYTF.

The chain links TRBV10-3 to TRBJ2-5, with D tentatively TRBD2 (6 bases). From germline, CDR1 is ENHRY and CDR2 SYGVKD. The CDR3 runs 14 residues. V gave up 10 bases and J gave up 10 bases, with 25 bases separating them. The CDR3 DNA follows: TGTGCCAGCAACCCGAGTCGGGGGAGCAGAAGCCAGTACTTC. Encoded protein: CASNPSRGSRSQYF.

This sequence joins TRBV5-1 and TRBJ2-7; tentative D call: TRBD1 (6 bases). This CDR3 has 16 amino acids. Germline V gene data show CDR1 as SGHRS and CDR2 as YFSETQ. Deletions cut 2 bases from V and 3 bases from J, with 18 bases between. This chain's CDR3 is CASSLRDMGYVYEQYF. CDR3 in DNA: TGCGCCAGCAGCTTACGGGACATGGGTTATGTCTACGAGCAGTACTTC.

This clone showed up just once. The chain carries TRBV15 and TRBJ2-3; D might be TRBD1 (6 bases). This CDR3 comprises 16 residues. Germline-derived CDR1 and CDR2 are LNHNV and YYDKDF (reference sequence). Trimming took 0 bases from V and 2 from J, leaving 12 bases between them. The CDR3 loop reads CATSREGGHSTDTQYF. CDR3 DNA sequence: TGTGCCACCAGCAGAGAAGGGGGACACTCCACAGATACGCAGTATTTT.